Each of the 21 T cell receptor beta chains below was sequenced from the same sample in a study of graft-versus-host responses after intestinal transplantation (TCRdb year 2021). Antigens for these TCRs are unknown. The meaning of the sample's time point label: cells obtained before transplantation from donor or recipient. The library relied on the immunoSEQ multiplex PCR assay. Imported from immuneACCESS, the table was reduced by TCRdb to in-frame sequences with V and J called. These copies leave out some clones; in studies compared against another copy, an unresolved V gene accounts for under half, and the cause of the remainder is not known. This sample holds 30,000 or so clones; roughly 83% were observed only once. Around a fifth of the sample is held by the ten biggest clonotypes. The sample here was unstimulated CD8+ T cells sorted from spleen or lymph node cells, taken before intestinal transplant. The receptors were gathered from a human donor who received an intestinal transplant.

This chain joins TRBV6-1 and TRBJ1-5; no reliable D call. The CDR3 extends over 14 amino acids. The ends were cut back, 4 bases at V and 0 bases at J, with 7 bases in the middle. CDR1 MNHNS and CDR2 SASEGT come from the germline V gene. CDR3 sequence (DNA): TGTGCCAGCAGTGGACACCATAGCAATCAGCCCCAGCATTTT. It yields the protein CASSGHHSNQPQHF.

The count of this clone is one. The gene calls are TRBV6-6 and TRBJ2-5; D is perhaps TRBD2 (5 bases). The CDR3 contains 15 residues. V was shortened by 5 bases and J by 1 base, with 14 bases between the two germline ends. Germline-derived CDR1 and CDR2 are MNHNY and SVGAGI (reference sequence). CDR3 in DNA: TGTGCCAGCAGTACCGCTTACGGGGTCCAAGAGACCCAGTACTTC. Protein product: CASSTAYGVQETQYF.

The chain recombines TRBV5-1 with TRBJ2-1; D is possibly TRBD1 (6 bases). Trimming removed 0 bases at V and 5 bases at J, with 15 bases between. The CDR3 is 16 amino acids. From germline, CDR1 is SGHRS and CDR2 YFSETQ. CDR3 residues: CASSLAGQGPHNEQFF. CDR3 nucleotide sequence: TGCGCCAGCAGCTTGGCCGGGCAGGGGCCACACAATGAGCAGTTCTTC.

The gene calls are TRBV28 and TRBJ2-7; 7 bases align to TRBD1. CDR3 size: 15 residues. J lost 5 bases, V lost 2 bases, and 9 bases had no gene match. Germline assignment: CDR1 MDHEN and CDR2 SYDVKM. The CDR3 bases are TGTGCCAGCAGTTTACCCCCCGACAGGGCCCACGAGCAGTACTTC. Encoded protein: CASSLPPDRAHEQYF.

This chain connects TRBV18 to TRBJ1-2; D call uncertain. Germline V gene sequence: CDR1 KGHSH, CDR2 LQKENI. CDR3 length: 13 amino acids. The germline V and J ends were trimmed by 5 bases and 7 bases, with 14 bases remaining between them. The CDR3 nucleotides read TGTGCCAGCTCATATGGCGGCCTCTTTGGCTACACCTTC. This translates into CASSYGGLFGYTF.

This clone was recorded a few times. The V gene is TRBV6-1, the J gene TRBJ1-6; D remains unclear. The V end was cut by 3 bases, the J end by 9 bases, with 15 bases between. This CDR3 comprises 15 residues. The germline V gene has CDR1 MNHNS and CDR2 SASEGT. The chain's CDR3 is CASSDLVGEGSPLHF. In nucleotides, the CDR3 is TGTGCCAGCAGTGATCTCGTTGGGGAGGGTTCACCCCTCCACTTT.

The CDR3 DNA is TGTGCCAGCAGTTTCGACCAGGGACTACTCGGAAACACCATATATTTT. Translated: CASSFDQGLLGNTIYF. V gene TRBV7-9 combines with J gene TRBJ1-3, with TRBD1 as a possible D gene (5 bases). The CDR3 runs to 16 residues. CDR1 is SEHNR, CDR2 FQNEAQ, per germline (reference sequence). V lost 6 bases and J lost 4, with 19 bases in between.

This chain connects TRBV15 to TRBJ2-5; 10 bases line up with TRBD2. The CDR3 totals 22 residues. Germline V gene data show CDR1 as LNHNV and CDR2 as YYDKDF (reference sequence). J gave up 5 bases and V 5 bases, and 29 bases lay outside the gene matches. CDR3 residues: CATSWRGLVSGGQGPGSETQYF. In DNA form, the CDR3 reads TGTGCCACCAGCTGGAGGGGACTGGTTAGCGGGGGGCAAGGCCCAGGCAGCGAGACCCAGTACTTC.

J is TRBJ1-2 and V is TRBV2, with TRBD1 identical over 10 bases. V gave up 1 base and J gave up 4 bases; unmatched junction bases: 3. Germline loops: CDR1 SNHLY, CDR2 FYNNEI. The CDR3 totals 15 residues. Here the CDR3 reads CASSEGQGAPYGYTF. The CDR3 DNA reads TGTGCCAGCAGTGAAGGACAGGGGGCCCCCTATGGCTACACCTTC.

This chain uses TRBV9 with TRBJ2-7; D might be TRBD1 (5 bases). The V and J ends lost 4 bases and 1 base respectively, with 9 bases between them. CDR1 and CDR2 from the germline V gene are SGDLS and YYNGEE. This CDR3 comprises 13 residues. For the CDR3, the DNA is TGTGCCAGCAGCCCCCAGGGTTCCTACGAGCAGTACTTC. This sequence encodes CASSPQGSYEQYF.

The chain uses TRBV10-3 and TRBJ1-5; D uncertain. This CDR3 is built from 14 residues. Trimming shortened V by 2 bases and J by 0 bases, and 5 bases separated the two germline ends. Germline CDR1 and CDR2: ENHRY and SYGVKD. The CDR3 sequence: CAISEADSNQPQHF. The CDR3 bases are TGTGCCATCAGTGAGGCGGATAGCAATCAGCCCCAGCATTTT.

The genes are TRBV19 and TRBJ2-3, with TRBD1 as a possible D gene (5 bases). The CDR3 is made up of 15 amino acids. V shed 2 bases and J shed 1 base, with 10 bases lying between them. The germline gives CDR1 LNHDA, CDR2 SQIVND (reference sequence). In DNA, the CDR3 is TGTGCCAGTAGTATAACAGGCCCTCGCACAGATACGCAGTATTTT. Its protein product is CASSITGPRTDTQYF.

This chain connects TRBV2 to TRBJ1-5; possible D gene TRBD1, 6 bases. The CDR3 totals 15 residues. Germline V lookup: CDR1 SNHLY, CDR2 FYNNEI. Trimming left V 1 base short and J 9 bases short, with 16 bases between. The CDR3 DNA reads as TGTGCCAGCAGTGAAGGACAGGACCTCATGTCGCCCCAGCATTTT. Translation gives CASSEGQDLMSPQHF.

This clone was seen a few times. This CDR3 is CASSFGAGNIEELFF. CDR3 nucleotide sequence: TGTGCCAGCAGCTTCGGAGCGGGGAATATAGAGGAGCTGTTTTTT. The chain links TRBV7-8 to TRBJ2-2; the match to TRBD2 covers 7 bases. Germline trimming cut 3 bases from V and 10 bases from J; bases unmatched to any gene: 11. This CDR3 is 15 amino acids long. Germline V CDR1 and CDR2: SGHVS, FQNEAQ.

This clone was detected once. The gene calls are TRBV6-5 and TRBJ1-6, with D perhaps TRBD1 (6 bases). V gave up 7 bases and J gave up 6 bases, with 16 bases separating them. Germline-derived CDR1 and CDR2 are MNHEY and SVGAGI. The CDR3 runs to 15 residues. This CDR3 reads CASIPRDTSNSPLHF. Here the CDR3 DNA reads TGTGCCAGCATTCCACGGGACACGAGTAATTCACCCCTCCACTTT.

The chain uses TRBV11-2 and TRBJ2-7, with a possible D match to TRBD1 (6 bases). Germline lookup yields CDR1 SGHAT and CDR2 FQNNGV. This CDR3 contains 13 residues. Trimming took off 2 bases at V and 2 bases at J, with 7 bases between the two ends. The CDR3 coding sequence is TGTGCCAGCAGCTTACGACAGGCCTACGAGCAGTACTTC. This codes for CASSLRQAYEQYF.

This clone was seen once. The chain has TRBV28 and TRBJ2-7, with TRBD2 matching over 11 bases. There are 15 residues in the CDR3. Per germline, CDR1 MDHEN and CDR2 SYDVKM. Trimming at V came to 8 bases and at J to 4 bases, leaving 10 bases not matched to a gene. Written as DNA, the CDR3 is TGTGCCAGCGGATTAGCGGGAGGGCCTCCTTACGAGCAGTACTTC. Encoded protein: CASGLAGGPPYEQYF.

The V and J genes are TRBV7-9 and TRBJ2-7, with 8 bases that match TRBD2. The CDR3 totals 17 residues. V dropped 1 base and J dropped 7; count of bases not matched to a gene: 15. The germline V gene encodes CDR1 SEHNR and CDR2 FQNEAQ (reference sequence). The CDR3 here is CASSLVGLAGLREEQYF. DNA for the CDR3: TGTGCCAGCAGCTTAGTTGGCCTAGCGGGCTTGCGGGAGGAGCAGTACTTC.

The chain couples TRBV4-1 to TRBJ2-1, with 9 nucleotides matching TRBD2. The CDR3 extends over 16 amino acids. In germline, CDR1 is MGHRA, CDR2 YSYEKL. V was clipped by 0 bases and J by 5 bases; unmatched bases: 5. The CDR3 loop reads CASSQDRLAGNNEQFF. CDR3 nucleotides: TGCGCCAGCAGCCAAGATCGGCTAGCGGGGAACAATGAGCAGTTCTTC.

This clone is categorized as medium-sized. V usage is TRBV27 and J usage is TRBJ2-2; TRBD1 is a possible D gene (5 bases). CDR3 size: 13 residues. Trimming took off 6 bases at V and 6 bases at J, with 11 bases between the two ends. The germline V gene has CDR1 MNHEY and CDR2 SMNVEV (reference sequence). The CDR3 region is CASSYRGSGELFF. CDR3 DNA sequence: TGTGCCAGCAGCTATAGGGGTTCCGGGGAGCTGTTTTTT.

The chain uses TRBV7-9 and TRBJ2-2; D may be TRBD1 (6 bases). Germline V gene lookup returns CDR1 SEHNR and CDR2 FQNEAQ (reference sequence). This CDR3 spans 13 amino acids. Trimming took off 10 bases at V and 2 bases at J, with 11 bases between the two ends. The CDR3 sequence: CANRQVNTGELFF. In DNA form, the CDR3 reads TGTGCCAACCGACAGGTTAACACCGGGGAGCTGTTTTTT.